Presented here are 29 T cell receptor beta chains from one specimen sequenced in a study of tumor and adjacent non-tumor tissue in lung cancer. TCRbeta libraries were built with three rounds of nested PCR, modified from ARM-PCR. Each CDR3 protein gets one entry after TCRdb re-called the multiplex PCR reads with MiXCR. The table lists 100,000 or so distinct CDR3 sequences, roughly 60% of them singletons. The template was RNA from unsorted bulk tissue. This non-tumor lung sample came from over 3 cm beyond the tumor edge. Sequencing was done on a sample of distant non-tumor lung tissue. Receptors originate from a young man with non-small cell lung cancer.

This clonotype came up a few times. The CDR3, as DNA: TGTGCCAGCAGCATCCACCCCGAGAGCTATGGCTACACCTTC. Protein product: CASSIHPESYGYTF. The genes are TRBV13 and TRBJ1-2, with unresolved D. The CDR3 spans 14 residues. The germline V and J ends were trimmed by 5 bases and 4 bases, with 14 bases remaining between them. Germline lookup yields CDR1 PRHDT and CDR2 FYEKMQ (reference sequence). The variable domain in full, completed from reference TRBV13 and TRBJ1-2, reads AAGVIQSPRHLIKEKRETATLKCYPIPRHDTVYWYQQGPGQDPQFLISFYEKMQSDKGSIPDRFSAQQFSDYHSELNMSSLELGDSALYFCASSIHPESYGYTFGSGTRLTVV.

A remark on this clonotype: One junction end does not reproduce the germline sequence, and a read error may be involved. The chain recombines TRBV4-3 with TRBJ2-6; 8 bases map to TRBD1. Germline V gene sequence: CDR1 LGHNA, CDR2 YSLEER. The CDR3 totals 16 residues. The CDR3 sequence: CASSQDQGAGANLLTF. The CDR3 DNA sequence: TGCGCCAGCAGCCAAGATCAGGGGGCTGGGGCCAACCTCCTGACATTC.

Concerning this clonotype itself: The junction and the germline gene differ at one end; a read error may be behind it. The chain joins TRBV11-2 to TRBJ2-1; D remains unclear. CDR1 is SGHAT, CDR2 FQNNGV, per germline. The CDR3 sequence is 12 residues long. In DNA, the CDR3 is TGTGCCAGCAGAGGATACTACAACGAGCAGTTCTTC. Translated: CASRGYYNEQFF. The entire variable domain, with the rest obtained from reference TRBV11-2 and TRBJ2-1, is as follows: EAGVAQSPRYKIIEKRQSVAFWCNPISGHATLYWYQQILGQGPKLLIQFQNNGVVDDSQLPKDRFSAERLKGVDSTLKIQPAKLEDSAVYLCASRGYYNEQFFGPGTRLTVL.

This clonotype has more than one count but fewer than ten. A much larger clone lies a single base off, so this may be a read error. This chain links TRBV10-2 with TRBJ2-1; 8 bases line up with TRBD2. The ends lost 9 bases at V and 6 bases at J; junction bases unmatched: 10. This CDR3 contains 14 residues. Germline assignment: CDR1 WSHSY and CDR2 SAAADI. The CDR3 protein is CASVDGGGINEQFF. The CDR3 bases are TGCGCCAGTGTAGACGGGGGGGGGATCAATGAGCAGTTCTTC.

Concerning this clonotype itself: This may come from a read error, since a much larger clone is one base off. The rearrangement links TRBV10-2 to TRBJ2-3; 7 nucleotides agree with TRBD2. This CDR3 region has 13 residues. V was clipped by 6 bases and J by 6 bases; unmatched bases: 6. CDR1 is WSHSY, CDR2 SAAADI, per germline. This CDR3 reads CASREDGRDTQYF. The CDR3 nucleotides are TGCGCCAGCAGGGAAGACGGGAGGGATACGCAGTATTTT.

As to this clonotype: The CDR3 does not close with the conserved phenylalanine or tryptophan, likely indicating a read error. The chain couples TRBV20-1 to TRBJ1-2, with a possible D match to TRBD1 (6 bases). Germline CDR1 reads DFQATT; CDR2 reads SNEGSKA (reference sequence). This CDR3 has 13 amino acids. The V and J ends lost 2 bases and 6 bases respectively, with 13 bases between them. The CDR3 loop reads CSARLQGMDGYTI. CDR3 sequence (DNA): TGCAGTGCTAGACTACAGGGAATGGATGGCTACACCATC.

Notes on this clonotype: The junction differs from germline at one of its ends, possibly a read error. The chain uses TRBV11-2 and TRBJ2-3; D unclear. The V gene's germline CDR1 is SGHAT and CDR2 FQNNGV. This CDR3 has 13 amino acids. In DNA, the CDR3 is TGTGCCAGCAGCTTCACTGGGATAGATAGGCAGTATTTT. It translates to CASSFTGIDRQYF.

This chain links TRBV20-1 with TRBJ2-3; D is ambiguous. Germline V gene data show CDR1 as DFQATT and CDR2 as SNEGSKA (reference sequence). V dropped 1 base and J dropped 5 bases, with 7 bases sitting between them. The CDR3 consists of 12 residues. CDR3 nucleotide sequence: TGCAGTGCTAGAGTGAAGGGAGATACGCAGTATTTT. Translated: CSARVKGDTQYF.

This clonotype was counted once. Germline is not matched at one junction end, which may reflect a read error. This rearrangement joins TRBV6-5 to TRBJ2-7; perhaps TRBD1 as D (5 bases). CDR1 and CDR2 from the germline V gene are MNHEY and SVGAGI. The CDR3 runs to 14 residues. The CDR3 here is CTSSRQCISYEQYF. The CDR3 nucleotides read TGTACCAGCAGTAGACAGTGTATCTCCTACGAGCAGTACTTC.

A word on this clonotype: The junction does not match germline at one end; this may be a read error. V is TRBV11-1 and J is TRBJ2-1; D remains ambiguous. The germline V gene encodes CDR1 SGHAT and CDR2 FQDESV (reference sequence). CDR3 length: 15 amino acids. The CDR3 DNA sequence: TGTGCCAGCAGCTTCCCTGGTTCAGGATTCAATGATCAGTTCTTC. Residues: CASSFPGSGFNDQFF.

The rearrangement joins TRBV6-5 to TRBJ2-1; 8 bases fit TRBD2. Germline CDR1 MNHEY, CDR2 SVGAGI. This CDR3 is 13 amino acids long. Trimming at V came to 6 bases and at J to 10 bases, leaving 8 bases not matched to a gene. CDR3 in amino acids: CASRLELAEEQFF. CDR3 DNA sequence: TGTGCCAGCAGGTTGGAACTAGCGGAAGAGCAGTTCTTC.

The chain recombines TRBV5-4 with TRBJ1-2; 10 bases fit TRBD1. V lost 4 bases to trimming and J lost 2 bases; unmatched junction nucleotides: 8. The CDR3 is 16 amino acids. The germline V gene encodes CDR1 SGHNT and CDR2 YYREEE (reference sequence). CDR3 nucleotides: TGTGCCAGCAGCGGGACAGGGGTTCGAGTGAACTATGGCTACACCTTC. Protein sequence: CASSGTGVRVNYGYTF.

The V gene is TRBV7-8, the J gene TRBJ2-7; D may match TRBD1 or TRBD2 (7 bases each). CDR3 length equals 14 residues. Germline V gives CDR1 SGHVS, CDR2 FQNEAQ. V lost 5 bases and J 3 bases, leaving 14 bases between the germline ends. Written as DNA, the CDR3 is TGTGCCAGCAGCCAGGGGGGGAAAAGCTACGAGCAGTACTTC. Amino acids: CASSQGGKSYEQYF.

As to this clonotype: The junction shows a germline mismatch at one end, possibly a read error. This sequence joins TRBV2 and TRBJ2-3, with D maybe TRBD2 (6 bases). The CDR3 is made up of 14 amino acids. In germline, CDR1 is SNHLY, CDR2 FYNNEI. CDR3 sequence reads: CVSKTGTSTDTQYF. CDR3 sequence (DNA): TGTGTCAGCAAGACGGGGACTAGCACAGATACGCAGTATTTT.

As concerns this clonotype: At one end, the junction sequence differs from germline, possibly due to a read error. V is TRBV12-3 or TRBV12-4 and J is TRBJ1-2, with D unclear. CDR3 length: 13 residues. The CDR3 reads CASSLAQYYGYTF. In DNA, the CDR3 is TGTGCCAGCAGTTTAGCGCAGTACTATGGTTACACCTTC.

This clonotype was detected many times. J is TRBJ2-1 and V is TRBV7-9; 13 nucleotides match TRBD2. CDR1 and CDR2 from the germline V gene are SEHNR and FQNEAQ (reference sequence). The junction had 5 bases not matched to a gene; V was cut back by 2 bases and J by 7 bases. The CDR3 consists of 16 residues. CDR3 coding DNA: TGTGCCAGCAGCTTAACTGGACTAGCGGGGGAAAATGAGCAGTTCTTC. Its protein is CASSLTGLAGENEQFF.

This clonotype came up a few times. A junction boundary mismatches the germline segment, possibly from a read error. The chain employs TRBV11-3 and TRBJ2-3; TRBD1 agrees at 8 bases. The CDR3 loop spans 15 amino acids. The V gene's germline CDR1 is SGHNT and CDR2 YENEEA. CDR3 region: CASSSGQDYTGTQYF. Written as DNA, the CDR3 is TGTGCCAGCAGCTCGGGACAGGATTACACAGGTACGCAGTATTTT.

About this clonotype: This may come from a read error, since a much larger clone is one base off. The chain is built from TRBV6-5 and TRBJ1-2; TRBD1 matches at 7 bases. The length of the CDR3 is 14 residues. With V trimmed by 8 bases and J by 10 bases, 16 bases remained unmatched. The V gene's germline CDR1 is MNHEY and CDR2 SVGAGI. CDR3 in amino acids: CASGLDRAPSDYTF. CDR3 nucleotides: TGTGCCAGCGGCTTAGACAGGGCCCCCTCTGACTACACCTTC.

In the case of this clonotype: A much larger clone sits a single nucleotide away, making a read error possible. The V and J genes are TRBV4-1 and TRBJ2-7; TRBD2 agrees at 11 bases. The CDR3 consists of 16 residues. Germline V gene data show CDR1 as MGHRA and CDR2 as YSYEKL. CDR3 in amino acids: CASCQETSGTTYEQYF. CDR3 bases: TGCGCCAGCTGCCAGGAGACTAGCGGGACAACCTACGAGCAGTACTTC.

This chain links TRBV4-3 with TRBJ2-7, with TRBD2 matching over 8 bases. Trimming took 0 bases from V and 9 from J; bases not matched to a gene: 16. The CDR3 is 17 residues long. The V gene's germline CDR1 is LGHNA and CDR2 YSLEER. CDR3 residues: CASSQDIVGLGARGQYF. DNA for the CDR3: TGCGCCAGCAGCCAAGATATTGTGGGACTAGGAGCAAGGGGGCAGTACTTC.

Note on this clonotype: Mismatch with germline at one junction end may stem from a read error. The gene calls are TRBV4-1 and TRBJ2-1; 10 bases align to TRBD2. The CDR3 totals 17 residues. Germline V gene sequence: CDR1 MGHRA, CDR2 YSYEKL. In DNA form, the CDR3 reads TGCGCCAGCAGCCAAGAGGAGCCGGGACTAGCGTACAATGGGCAGTTCTTC. Translating gives CASSQEEPGLAYNGQFF.

As to this clonotype: A much larger clone differs by one base, so this may be a read error. This chain joins TRBV13 and TRBJ1-4, with D unclear. This CDR3 is built from 14 residues. Germline V gives CDR1 PRHDT, CDR2 FYEKMQ (reference sequence). The V and J ends lost 2 bases and 4 bases respectively, with 8 bases between them. In nucleotides, the CDR3 is TGTGCCAGCAGCTTATCCAGGAGTAATGAAAAACTGTTTTTT. It translates to CASSLSRSNEKLFF. The full variable domain, with the rest looked up from reference TRBV13 and TRBJ1-4, is AAGVIQSPRHLIKEKRETATLKCYPIPRHDTVYWYQQGPGQDPQFLISFYEKMQSDKGSIPDRFSAQQFSDYHSELNMSSLELGDSALYFCASSLSRSNEKLFFGSGTQLSVL.

This clonotype was counted at least ten times. The genes are TRBV4-1 and TRBJ1-1; D is unclear. The CDR3 loop spans 13 amino acids. Between the trimmed V and J ends, which lost 3 bases and 4 bases, there was a span of 9 bases. Germline CDR1 MGHRA, CDR2 YSYEKL. CDR3 region: CASSQREITEAFF. CDR3 in DNA: TGCGCCAGCAGCCAGCGGGAGATCACTGAAGCTTTCTTT.

This clonotype has a single count. One end of the junction is discordant with germline, which a read error may explain. This chain connects TRBV20-1 to TRBJ1-3; D is undetermined. Germline CDR1 DFQATT, CDR2 SNEGSKA (reference sequence). This CDR3 region has 14 residues. CDR3 sequence (DNA): TGCAGTGTTAGAGAAGCGAGCTCTGGAAACACCATATATTTT. Residues: CSVREASSGNTIYF.

The sample holds one count of this clonotype. V and J are TRBV4-1 and TRBJ1-5; D unresolved. Trimming pared 0 bases from V and 2 bases from J, leaving 8 bases between. This CDR3 contains 15 residues. From germline, CDR1 is MGHRA and CDR2 YSYEKL. CDR3 in DNA: TGCGCCAGCAGCCAAGATGCAGGTGGCAATCAGCCCCAGCATTTT. This gives the protein CASSQDAGGNQPQHF.

As to this clonotype: The junction departs from germline at one end; a sequencing error may be responsible. The V call is TRBV20-1, the J call TRBJ2-3; a possible D gene is TRBD2 (6 bases). Germline V lookup: CDR1 DFQATT, CDR2 SNEGSKA (reference sequence). The CDR3 contains 14 residues. CDR3 residues: CSAVGRLVLDTRYF. The CDR3 coding sequence is TGCAGTGCGGTAGGCAGACTAGTTCTAGATACGCGGTACTTT.

This clonotype has a handful of counts. One end of the junction does not line up with germline, which may come from a read error. This chain joins TRBV11-2 and TRBJ1-3; D is unclear. The germline V gene encodes CDR1 SGHAT and CDR2 FQNNGV. CDR3 length: 17 amino acids. The CDR3: CASSLDVSQYSGNSIYF. The CDR3 region has the DNA TGTGCCAGCAGCTTAGATGTTAGCCAGTACTCAGGAAACAGCATATATTTT.

As concerns this clonotype: Here the CDR3 omits its conserved ending phenylalanine or tryptophan, so a read error is the likely source. The chain uses TRBV4-2 and TRBJ1-1; maybe TRBD1 (6 bases). The CDR3 extends over 14 amino acids. The V end lost 4 bases, the J end lost 4 bases, and 13 bases lay between the germline ends. The germline gives CDR1 LGHNA, CDR2 YNFKEQ. This CDR3 reads CASSPRQESTEAFL. In DNA, the CDR3 is TGTGCCAGCAGCCCCCGACAGGAGAGCACTGAAGCTTTCCTT.

This clonotype has a handful of counts. Relative to the germline gene, one junction end is altered; a read error may explain this. This chain links TRBV7-8 with TRBJ2-3, with 9 bases lining up with TRBD2. This CDR3 spans 14 amino acids. The germline CDR1 and CDR2 sequences are SGHVS and FQNEAQ. The CDR3 region has the DNA TGTGCCAGTAGCTTAGAGGCGGGGGGGCGAATCGTGTATTTT. Residues: CASSLEAGGRIVYF.